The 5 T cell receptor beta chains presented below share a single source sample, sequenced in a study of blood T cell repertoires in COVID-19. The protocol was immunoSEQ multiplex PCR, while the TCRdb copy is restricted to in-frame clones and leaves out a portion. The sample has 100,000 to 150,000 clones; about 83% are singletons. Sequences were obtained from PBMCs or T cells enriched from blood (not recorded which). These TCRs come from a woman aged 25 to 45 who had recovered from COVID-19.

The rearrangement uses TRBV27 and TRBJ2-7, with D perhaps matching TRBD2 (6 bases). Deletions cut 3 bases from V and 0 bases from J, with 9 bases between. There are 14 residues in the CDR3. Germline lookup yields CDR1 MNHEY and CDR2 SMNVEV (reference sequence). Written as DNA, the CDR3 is TGTGCCAGCAGTTTCGCGGAGGGCTCCTACGAGCAGTACTTC. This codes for CASSFAEGSYEQYF.

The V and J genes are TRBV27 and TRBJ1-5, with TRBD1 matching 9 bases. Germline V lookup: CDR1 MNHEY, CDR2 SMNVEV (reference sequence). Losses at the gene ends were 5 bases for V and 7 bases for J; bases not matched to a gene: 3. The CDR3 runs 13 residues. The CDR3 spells CASSRQGGQPQHF. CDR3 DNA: TGTGCCAGCAGTCGACAGGGGGGCCAGCCCCAGCATTTT.

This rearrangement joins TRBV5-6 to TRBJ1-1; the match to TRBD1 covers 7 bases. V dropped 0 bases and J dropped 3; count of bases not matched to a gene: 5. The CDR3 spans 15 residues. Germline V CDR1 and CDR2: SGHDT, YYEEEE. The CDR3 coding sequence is TGTGCCAGCAGCTTGGGGGACAGACTACACACTGAAGCTTTCTTT. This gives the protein CASSLGDRLHTEAFF.

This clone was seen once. CDR3 residues: CASSPEGGAYNEQFF. The CDR3 nucleotides are TGTGCCAGCAGTCCCGAGGGGGGGGCGTACAATGAGCAGTTCTTC. This sequence joins TRBV5-4 and TRBJ2-1, with D possibly TRBD2 on 7 matching bases. Germline lookup yields CDR1 SGHNT and CDR2 YYREEE (reference sequence). V was pared by 5 bases and J by 4 bases, with 16 bases between. There are 15 residues in the CDR3.

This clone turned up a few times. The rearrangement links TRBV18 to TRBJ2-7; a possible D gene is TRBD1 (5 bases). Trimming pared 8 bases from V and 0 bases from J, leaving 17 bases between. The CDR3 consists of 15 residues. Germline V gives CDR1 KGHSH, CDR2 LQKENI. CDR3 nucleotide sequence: TGTGCCAGCGCCCCGGACAACTCCCTCTCCTACGAGCAGTACTTC. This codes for CASAPDNSLSYEQYF.